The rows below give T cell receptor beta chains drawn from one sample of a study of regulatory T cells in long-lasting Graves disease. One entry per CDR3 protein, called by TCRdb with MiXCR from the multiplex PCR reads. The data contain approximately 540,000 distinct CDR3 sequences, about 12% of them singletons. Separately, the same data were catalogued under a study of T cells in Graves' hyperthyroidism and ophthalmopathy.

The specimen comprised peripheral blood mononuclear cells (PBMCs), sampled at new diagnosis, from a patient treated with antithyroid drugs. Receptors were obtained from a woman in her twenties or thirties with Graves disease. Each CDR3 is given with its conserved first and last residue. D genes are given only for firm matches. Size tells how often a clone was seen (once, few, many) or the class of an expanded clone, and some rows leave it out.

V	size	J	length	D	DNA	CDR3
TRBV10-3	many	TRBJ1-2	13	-	TGTGCCATCAGTGATGGGCCCACCTGGGGCTACACCTTC	CAISDGPTWGYTF
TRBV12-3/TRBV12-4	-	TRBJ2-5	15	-	TGTGCCAGCAGCGAGGGAACTGCTGGGCAGGAGACCCAGTACTTC	CASSEGTAGQETQYF
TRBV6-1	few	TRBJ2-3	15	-	TGTGCCAGCAGTCCCGGGACTTACCGCACAGATACGCAGTATTTT	CASSPGTYRTDTQYF
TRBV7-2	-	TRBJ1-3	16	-	TGTGCCAGCAGCTTATATTCCGCTGGGTCTGGAAACACCATATATTTT	CASSLYSAGSGNTIYF
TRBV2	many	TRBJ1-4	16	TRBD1	TGTGCCAGCAGTGAACCAGGGGGGACGACTAATGAAAAACTGTTTTTT	CASSEPGGTTNEKLFF
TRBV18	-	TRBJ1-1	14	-	TGTGCCAGCTCACCAGTTGAGGTGTATTCTGAAGCTTTCTTT	CASSPVEVYSEAFF
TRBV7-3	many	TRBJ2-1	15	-	TGTGCCAGCAGCTTATCTGCGGTACGGTACAATGAGCAGTTCTTC	CASSLSAVRYNEQFF
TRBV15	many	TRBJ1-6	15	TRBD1	TGTGCCACCAGCAGACTGGACAGGGCGGATTCACCCCTCCACTTT	CATSRLDRADSPLHF
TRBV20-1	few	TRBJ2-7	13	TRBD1	TGCAGTGCCGTTAGGGACAGCTCCTACGAGCAGTACTTC	CSAVRDSSYEQYF
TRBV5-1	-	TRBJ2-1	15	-	TGCGCCAGCAGCTCGGCCGGGACCTCTTACAATGAGCAGTTCTTC	CASSSAGTSYNEQFF
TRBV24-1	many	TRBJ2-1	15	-	TGTGCCACCAGTACGGCCAGCTTCCCCTACAATGAGCAGTTCTTC	CATSTASFPYNEQFF
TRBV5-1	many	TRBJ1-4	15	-	TGCGCCAGCAGCCCAGCAGGAGCAACTAATGAAAAACTGTTTTTT	CASSPAGATNEKLFF
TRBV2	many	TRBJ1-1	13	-	TGTGCCAGCAGTGTTGGGTGGGCCGGCGGGGGGTTCTTT	CASSVGWAGGGFF
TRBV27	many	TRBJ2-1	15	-	TGTGCCAGCAGTTCGCCCTTAAGCTCCTACAATGAGCAGTTCTTC	CASSSPLSSYNEQFF
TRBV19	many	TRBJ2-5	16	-	TGTGCCAGTAGTATAGATTTATTGGCAGGGAAGGAGACCCAGTACTTC	CASSIDLLAGKETQYF
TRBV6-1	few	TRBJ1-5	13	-	TGTGCCAGCAGCACCGACCGGGTTGGGCCCCAGCATTTT	CASSTDRVGPQHF
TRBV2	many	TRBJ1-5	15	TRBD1	TGTGCCAGCAGTGAAGCCACGGACAGGGGACAGCCCCAGCATTTT	CASSEATDRGQPQHF
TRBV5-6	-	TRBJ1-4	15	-	TGTGCCAGCAGCACCCGGACACCTCCTAAAGAAAAACTGTTTTTT	CASSTRTPPKEKLFF
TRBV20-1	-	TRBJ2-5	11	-	TGCAGTGCTAAGGGGGGAGAGACCCAGTACTTC	CSAKGGETQYF
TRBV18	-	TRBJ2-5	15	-	TGTGCCAGCGGGTCTTCGCAGGGGATCCAAGAGACCCAGTACTTC	CASGSSQGIQETQYF
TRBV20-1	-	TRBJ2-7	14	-	TGCAGTGCCGAACCAACCTGGGGTCCCTACGAGCAGTACTTC	CSAEPTWGPYEQYF
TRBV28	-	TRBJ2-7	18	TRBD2	TGTGCCAGCAGTTTTGCGCGCCCGGGACTAGCGGGAGTGTACGAGCAGTACTTC	CASSFARPGLAGVYEQYF
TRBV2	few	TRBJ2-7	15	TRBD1	TGTGCCAGCAGTAACCGGGACAGGGCTTCCTACGAGCAGTACTTC	CASSNRDRASYEQYF
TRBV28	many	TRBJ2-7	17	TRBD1	TGTGCCAGCAGTTTCCACACTACCCGACAGGGTGACTACGAGCAGTACTTC	CASSFHTTRQGDYEQYF
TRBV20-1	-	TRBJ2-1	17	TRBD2	TGCAGTGCTCCGGGTCTAGCGGGCTTGCCCTCCTACAATGAGCAGTTCTTC	CSAPGLAGLPSYNEQFF
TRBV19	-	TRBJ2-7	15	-	TGTGCCAGTAGTATAGTGGTGACTGATACCTACGAGCAGTACTTC	CASSIVVTDTYEQYF
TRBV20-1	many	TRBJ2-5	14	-	TGCAGTGCTCCTCGCGGGCCTAGCGAAGAGACCCAGTACTTC	CSAPRGPSEETQYF
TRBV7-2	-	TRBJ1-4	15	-	TGTGCCAGCAGCTTGATTACCCCTCCAGCTGGAAAACTGTTTTTT	CASSLITPPAGKLFF
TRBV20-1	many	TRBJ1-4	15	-	TGCAGTGCTAGAGACCCCAGGGTCAGTGGTGAAAAACTGTTTTTT	CSARDPRVSGEKLFF
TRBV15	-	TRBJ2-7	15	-	TGTGCCACCAGCCCGCGGGGCGGGCTAGCCTACGAGCAGTACTTC	CATSPRGGLAYEQYF
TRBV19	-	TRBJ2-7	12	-	TGTGCCAGTACGGGTGAAACCTACGAGCAGTACTTC	CASTGETYEQYF
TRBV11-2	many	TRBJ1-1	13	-	TGTGCCAGCACCATAAGCGATAACACTGAAGCTTTCTTT	CASTISDNTEAFF
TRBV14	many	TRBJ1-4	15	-	TGTGCCAGCAGCCAGATTAGCATTGCTAATGAAAAACTGTTTTTT	CASSQISIANEKLFF